Here is one T cell receptor beta chain with its context. Its specificity is not known. The record originates from a study of T cell repertoires in ileal Crohn's disease. Study details: Patients had a median roughly 8-year disease duration, and around 35% were active smokers. Surgery for a complication: stricturing in approximately 60%, penetrating in 39%.

The method was immunoSEQ multiplex PCR; TCRdb's version includes in-frame clones alone and lacks a portion of them. The top ten clones hold 9.4% of a sample with a few hundred clones, around 81% of them seen once. CDR1 and CDR2 from the germline V gene are MNHNS and SASEGT. CDR3 length: 15 amino acids. Trimming left V 2 bases short and J 0 bases short, with 10 bases between. Study outcomes and limitations: Compared with non-smokers, active smokers at surgery showed more clonal expansions.

The chain combines TRBV6-1 with TRBJ1-1; D possibly corresponds to TRBD1 (5 bases). This receptor was taken from an adult with Crohn's disease. The sample taken for sequencing was ileal tissue. This CDR3 reads CASSELAGMNTEAFF. Written as DNA, the CDR3 is TGTGCCAGCAGTGAATTGGCAGGGATGAACACTGAAGCTTTCTTT.